This T cell receptor beta chain was observed in a study of T cell responses to AZD1222 COVID-19 vaccine. Study findings and constraints: A mostly white British donor set with more females was recruited, and clonal diversity was possibly underestimated.

The data were produced by immunoSEQ multiplex PCR, yet TCRdb's version contains in-frame clones alone and is incomplete. The sample shows some 180,000 clones, more than 80% of them seen only once. V lost 5 bases and J lost 0, with 14 bases in between. Per germline, CDR1 MNHEY and CDR2 SVGEGT. This CDR3 has 16 residues. Remarks on this clone: Its antigen is undetermined.

Sequencing used peripheral blood, obtained on day 0 of AZD1222 vaccination. This chain links TRBV6-2 or TRBV6-3 with TRBJ1-5; the D is unclear. The TCR sequence derives from an adult in good health. The CDR3 DNA reads as TGTGCCAGCAGTCCCCTAAGGACCGGTAGCAATCAGCCCCAGCATTTT. The encoded protein is CASSPLRTGSNQPQHF.